These T cell receptor beta chains were read from a single sample in a study of cytomegalovirus exposure and HLA in healthy donors. Produced via immunoSEQ multiplex PCR; TCRdb's table is partial and in-frame only. The sample consists of about 340,000 clones, around 86% of them appearing once. Sequencing was carried out using PBMCs. These receptors were obtained from a woman between 18 and 29 years old in good health and CMV-seronegative. Both conserved end residues are part of each CDR3. The D gene is left open where the match is weak. Expanded clones get a size class; other rows say once, few or many, or leave the size out.

j_call clone_size v_call d_call cdr3_aa cdr3_nt
TRBJ2-7 - TRBV7-2 - CASSILTGQLSYEQYF TGTGCCAGCAGCATACTAACTGGACAGCTCTCCTACGAGCAGTACTTC
TRBJ1-2 - TRBV30 - CAWSVRGSASVYGYTF TGTGCCTGGAGTGTACGAGGGTCAGCCAGCGTCTATGGCTACACCTTC
TRBJ2-7 - TRBV11-3 - CASSLPGGRQYF TGTGCCAGCAGCCTTCCTGGCGGGCGCCAGTACTTC
TRBJ2-7 - TRBV28 TRBD2 CASSRTSGGSYEQYF TGTGCCAGCAGTCGGACTAGCGGAGGCTCCTACGAGCAGTACTTC
TRBJ1-1 once TRBV6-5 - CASSYTLTRGSTEAFF TGTGCCAGCAGTTACACCCTTACCCGGGGGAGCACTGAAGCTTTCTTT
TRBJ1-1 - TRBV6-1 - CASILLNTEAFF TGTGCCAGCATCCTGTTGAACACTGAAGCTTTCTTT
TRBJ2-2 once TRBV5-4 - CASSDQSSGNTGELFF TGTGCCAGCAGCGACCAGAGTTCGGGGAACACCGGGGAGCTGTTTTTT
TRBJ2-7 - TRBV28 - CASSFQGSYEQYF TGTGCCAGCAGTTTCCAGGGCTCCTACGAGCAGTACTTC
TRBJ2-5 - TRBV19 - CASSFSRDLETQYF TGTGCCAGTAGTTTTAGCCGGGATCTGGAGACCCAGTACTTC
TRBJ1-2 - TRBV7-9 - CASSLTAQGNYGYTF TGTGCCAGCAGCTTAACCGCACAGGGAAACTATGGCTACACCTTC
TRBJ2-1 - TRBV5-6 - CASSLLGKSSYNEQFF TGTGCCAGCAGCTTGCTCGGGAAGAGCTCCTACAATGAGCAGTTCTTC
TRBJ2-2 - TRBV5-1 - CASSMTVNTGELFF TGCGCCAGCAGCATGACAGTTAACACCGGGGAGCTGTTTTTT
TRBJ2-7 - TRBV6-5 - CASSYSASDSYEQYF TGTGCCAGCAGTTACTCCGCTAGCGACTCCTACGAGCAGTACTTC
TRBJ1-2 - TRBV18 - CASSPGGTYGYTF TGTGCCAGCTCACCCGGGGGGACCTATGGCTACACCTTC
TRBJ1-2 - TRBV7-6 - CASSLGQGYGYTF TGTGCCAGCAGCTTAGGTCAGGGTTATGGCTACACCTTC
TRBJ1-3 - TRBV9 - CASSVEQGAHTIYF TGTGCCAGCAGCGTAGAACAGGGCGCTCACACCATATATTTT
TRBJ2-5 - TRBV19 - CASSGASIEQETQYF TGTGCCAGTAGTGGTGCTAGCATAGAGCAAGAGACCCAGTACTTC
TRBJ1-1 - TRBV5-1 TRBD1 CASSTGQGGVEAFF TGCGCCAGCAGCACCGGACAGGGGGGCGTTGAAGCTTTCTTT
TRBJ2-1 - TRBV7-3 TRBD1 CASSVGTGGYNEQFF TGTGCCAGCAGCGTCGGGACAGGGGGCTACAATGAGCAGTTCTTC
TRBJ2-1 - TRBV7-8 TRBD2 CAGTSGSFPEQFF TGTGCCGGAACTAGCGGGAGCTTCCCTGAGCAGTTCTTC
TRBJ1-2 - TRBV27 - CASSTRGGYGYTF TGTGCCAGCAGTACTCGGGGGGGGTATGGCTACACCTTC
TRBJ2-5 - TRBV7-9 TRBD2 CASSSTSGGGETQYF TGTGCCAGCAGCTCGACTAGCGGGGGAGGAGAGACCCAGTACTTC
TRBJ2-7 - TRBV5-1 - CASSLLVSGNEQYF TGCGCCAGCAGCTTGCTAGTTTCGGGGAACGAGCAGTACTTC
TRBJ2-7 - TRBV7-2 TRBD2 CASSPPGLAGEYEQYF TGTGCCAGCAGCCCCCCCGGACTAGCGGGAGAATACGAGCAGTACTTC